This entry lists 26 T cell receptor beta chains sequenced from one sample in a study of CD8 T cells in Susac syndrome. Reverse transcription used roughly 0.45 to 1 ug RNA and random hexamers. Using its own MiXCR run on the immunoSEQ multiplex PCR reads, TCRdb lists one record per CDR3 protein. Of approximately 110,000 distinct CDR3 sequences listed, over 90% are singletons. Sequencing was done on a sample of CD8+ T cells from PBMCs. The origin of the receptors is a human donor with multiple sclerosis.

The chain links TRBV4-1 to TRBJ2-6; 12 bases are shared with TRBD2. The CDR3 loop spans 17 amino acids. The germline gives CDR1 MGHRA, CDR2 YSYEKL. J gave up 0 bases and V 4 bases, and 1 base lay outside the gene matches. CDR3 bases: TGCGCCAGCAGCCGACTAGCGGGGGACTCTGGGGCCAACGTCCTGACTTTC. Encoded protein: CASSRLAGDSGANVLTF.

The chain couples TRBV5-6 to TRBJ2-1; D is tentatively TRBD1 or TRBD2 (6 bases each). This CDR3 has 13 residues. Germline assignment: CDR1 SGHDT and CDR2 YYEEEE. V lost 3 bases to trimming and J lost 7 bases, with 11 bases between them. DNA for the CDR3: TGTGCCAGCAGCTCGGGGGCGCGTAATGAGCAGTTCTTC. This translates into CASSSGARNEQFF.

This chain links TRBV24-1 with TRBJ2-1, with 14 bases aligning to TRBD2. The germline gives CDR1 KGHDR, CDR2 SFDVKD. The CDR3 spans 16 residues. V shed 4 bases and J 8 bases; nucleotides not matched to a gene: 6. CDR3 DNA: TGTGCCACCAGTGACTGGACTAGCGGGAGGTTGTATGAGCAGTTCTTC. It specifies CATSDWTSGRLYEQFF.

This clonotype was recorded once. V gene TRBV27 combines with J gene TRBJ2-3; TRBD2 agrees at 12 bases. The CDR3 sequence is 17 residues long. CDR1 and CDR2 from the germline V gene are MNHEY and SMNVEV (reference sequence). V trimming: 1 base; J trimming: 0 bases; junction bases outside the gene matches: 2. The CDR3 loop reads CASSLWLAGGSTDTQYF. CDR3 nucleotides: TGTGCCAGCAGTTTATGGCTAGCGGGGGGGAGCACAGATACGCAGTATTTT.

This chain links TRBV2 with TRBJ1-2; tentative D call: TRBD1 (5 bases). Trimming shortened V by 2 bases and J by 7 bases, and 11 bases separated the two germline ends. The V gene's germline CDR1 is SNHLY and CDR2 FYNNEI. This CDR3 is built from 13 residues. This CDR3 is CASSENFGGGYTF. CDR3 nucleotides: TGTGCCAGCAGTGAAAACTTCGGGGGTGGCTACACCTTC.

The rearrangement uses TRBV29-1 and TRBJ1-2; D remains ambiguous. The V gene's germline CDR1 is SQVTM and CDR2 ANQGSEA. The CDR3 consists of 14 residues. V was pared by 6 bases and J by 4 bases, with 18 bases between. Here the CDR3 reads CSVVDTSLTYGYTF. The CDR3 bases are TGCAGCGTCGTTGACACGAGCCTAACCTATGGCTACACCTTC.

V gene TRBV29-1 combines with J gene TRBJ2-7; the match to TRBD1 covers 9 bases. The CDR3 is 15 residues long. Germline V CDR1 and CDR2: SQVTM, ANQGSEA. Germline trimming cut 8 bases from V and 0 bases from J; bases unmatched to any gene: 11. CDR3 protein: CSPARGTGSSYEQYV. The CDR3 region has the DNA TGCAGCCCCGCCCGCGGGACAGGGTCCTCCTACGAGCAGTACGTC.

The chain carries TRBV5-1 and TRBJ2-6, with TRBD1 identical over 7 bases. V lost 2 bases, J lost 0 bases, and 5 bases stayed unmatched. The CDR3 has 17 residues. The germline CDR1 and CDR2 sequences are SGHRS and YFSETQ. For the CDR3, the DNA is TGCGCCAGCAGCTTCGGACAGGCCCTCTCTGGGGCCAACGTCCTGACTTTC. Translated: CASSFGQALSGANVLTF. The full variable domain, with the rest looked up from reference TRBV5-1 and TRBJ2-6, is KAGVTQTPRYLIKTRGQQVTLSCSPISGHRSVSWYQQTPGQGLQFLFEYFSETQRNKGNFPGRFSGRQFSNSRSEMNVSTLELGDSALYLCASSFGQALSGANVLTFGAGSRLTVL.

This chain joins TRBV7-9 and TRBJ1-2, with D unresolved. Germline V CDR1 and CDR2: SEHNR, FQNEAQ (reference sequence). This CDR3 comprises 14 residues. The V end was cut by 3 bases, the J end by 1 base, with 9 bases between. CDR3 sequence: CASSFTVLNYGYTF. The CDR3 coding sequence is TGTGCCAGCAGCTTCACAGTGCTTAACTATGGCTACACCTTC.

The V gene is TRBV27, the J gene TRBJ2-5, with unresolved D. The ends were cut back, 0 bases at V and 9 bases at J, with 11 bases in the middle. Germline V gene lookup returns CDR1 MNHEY and CDR2 SMNVEV (reference sequence). This CDR3 is 13 amino acids long. The chain's CDR3 is CASSLSGRAPQYF. CDR3 coding DNA: TGTGCCAGCAGTTTATCTGGTCGGGCGCCCCAGTACTTC.

CDR3 in DNA: TGTGCCAGCAGCGTATCGGTAGGAGAAGAGACCCAGTACTTC. Its protein product is CASSVSVGEETQYF. This chain joins TRBV9 and TRBJ2-5; no firm D call. In germline, CDR1 is SGDLS, CDR2 YYNGEE. The CDR3 totals 14 residues. With 1 base removed from V and 3 bases from J, the gap between germline ends came to 10 bases.

The rearrangement uses TRBV4-1 and TRBJ1-1; 8 bases map to TRBD1. In germline, CDR1 is MGHRA, CDR2 YSYEKL. Trimming cost V 5 bases and J 1 base; bases outside gene matches: 6. The CDR3 loop spans 15 amino acids. CDR3 sequence reads: CASSDRQGKNTEAFF. The CDR3, as DNA: TGCGCCAGCAGCGACCGACAGGGGAAGAACACTGAAGCTTTCTTT.

This clonotype was seen only once. The chain couples TRBV29-1 to TRBJ2-5; 11 bases map to TRBD1. Per the germline V gene, CDR1 is SQVTM and CDR2 is ANQGSEA. This CDR3 comprises 16 residues. V was clipped by 3 bases and J by 5 bases; unmatched bases: 11. The DNA for the CDR3 is TGCAGCGTTGATTTCGAGGACAGGGGGCGGTTGGAGACCCAGTACTTC. Encoded protein: CSVDFEDRGRLETQYF. Together with reference TRBV29-1 and TRBJ2-5, the CDR3 gives the full variable domain: SAVISQKPSRDICQRGTSLTIQCQVDSQVTMMFWYRQQPGQSLTLIATANQGSEATYESGFVIDKFPISRPNLTFSTLTVSNMSPEDSSIYLCSVDFEDRGRLETQYFGPGTRLLVL.

V gene TRBV2 combines with J gene TRBJ1-1, with D unclear. CDR1 is SNHLY, CDR2 FYNNEI, per germline. Trimming cost V 11 bases and J 3 bases, with 16 bases left between them. The CDR3 has 13 residues. The CDR3 DNA reads TGTGCCCAATCGCAAAGGGTGGACACTGAAGCTTTCTTT. Translating it yields CAQSQRVDTEAFF.

The genes are TRBV10-3 and TRBJ2-5; the D gene is possibly TRBD1 (6 bases). The CDR3 is made up of 13 amino acids. From germline, CDR1 is ENHRY and CDR2 SYGVKD. Trimming cost V 3 bases and J 3 bases, with 8 bases left between them. Written as DNA, the CDR3 is TGTGCCATCAGTGATGGACAGAAAGAGACCCAGTACTTC. This gives the protein CAISDGQKETQYF.

This clonotype has just one count. The rearrangement uses TRBV7-2 and TRBJ2-1; 9 bases line up with TRBD1. CDR3 size: 15 residues. The germline CDR1 and CDR2 sequences are SGHTA and FQGNSA. V shed 4 bases, J shed 6 bases, and the junction held 7 bases outside the gene matches. The CDR3 loop is CASSWGQGRGNEQFF. CDR3 bases: TGTGCCAGCAGCTGGGGACAGGGTAGGGGCAATGAGCAGTTCTTC.

The rearrangement uses TRBV5-1 and TRBJ2-5; TRBD2 matches at 8 bases. The germline V gene encodes CDR1 SGHRS and CDR2 YFSETQ. The V segment lost 6 bases and the J segment 2 bases; nucleotides outside the gene matches: 9. The CDR3 length is 15 residues. The CDR3 sequence: CASNTLAGRQETQYF. The DNA of the CDR3 is TGCGCCAGCAACACGCTAGCGGGTAGACAAGAGACCCAGTACTTC.

The gene calls are TRBV27 and TRBJ2-2; D remains unclear. The CDR3 runs 12 residues. Per germline, CDR1 MNHEY and CDR2 SMNVEV (reference sequence). Trimming shortened V by 10 bases and J by 6 bases, and 12 bases separated the two germline ends. CDR3 amino acids: CATSWLPGELFF. The CDR3 DNA is TGTGCCACCTCGTGGCTTCCCGGGGAGCTGTTTTTT.

This chain joins TRBV6-5 and TRBJ1-4; maybe TRBD1 (6 bases). This CDR3 is 13 amino acids long. V lost 4 bases and J lost 6, with 9 bases in between. Germline lookup yields CDR1 MNHEY and CDR2 SVGAGI. CDR3 bases: TGTGCCAGCAGTTCACAGGGTGATGAAAAACTGTTTTTT. It specifies CASSSQGDEKLFF.

The sample holds one count of this clonotype. The J gene is TRBJ2-7, the V gene TRBV9; weak D call: TRBD1 (6 bases). V was cut by 7 bases and J by 6 bases, with 23 bases left in between. This CDR3 region has 15 residues. Per the germline V gene, CDR1 is SGDLS and CDR2 is YYNGEE. For the CDR3, the DNA is TGTGCCAGCTCCCCAGGGGATGGGGCCCTACGCGAGCAGTACGTC. It is translated as CASSPGDGALREQYV.

The chain uses TRBV19 and TRBJ2-1; 9 nucleotides align to TRBD2. The CDR3 spans 15 residues. J gave up 0 bases and V 4 bases, and 1 base lay outside the gene matches. CDR1 is LNHDA and CDR2 is SQIVND in the germline V gene (reference sequence). The CDR3, as DNA: TGTGCCAGTAGTAATAGCGGGAGCTCCTACAATGAGCAGTTCTTC. It yields the protein CASSNSGSSYNEQFF.

The rearrangement joins TRBV6-6 to TRBJ2-1, with no clear D. This CDR3 has 11 amino acids. V lost 0 bases and J 10 bases, leaving 4 bases between the germline ends. From germline, CDR1 is MNHNY and CDR2 SVGAGI (reference sequence). The CDR3 loop is CASSYSREQFF. In DNA form, the CDR3 reads TGTGCCAGCAGTTACTCCCGGGAGCAGTTCTTC.

This chain uses TRBV27 with TRBJ2-1, with 7 bases that match TRBD2. Germline V gene sequence: CDR1 MNHEY, CDR2 SMNVEV (reference sequence). Trimming cost V 5 bases and J 6 bases; bases outside gene matches: 4. This CDR3 has 13 amino acids. Written as DNA, the CDR3 is TGTGCCAGCAGTCCCCGGACTAGCAATGAGCAGTTCTTC. Translated, it gives CASSPRTSNEQFF.

This chain uses TRBV4-1 with TRBJ2-7; 8 bases match TRBD1. CDR3 size: 14 residues. Germline assignment: CDR1 MGHRA and CDR2 YSYEKL. With 4 bases clipped from V and 2 bases from J, the junction kept 4 bases outside the gene matches. CDR3 in amino acids: CASSLGTGAYEQYV. In DNA form, the CDR3 reads TGCGCCAGCAGCCTCGGGACAGGCGCCTACGAGCAGTACGTC.

The chain joins TRBV10-3 to TRBJ1-5, with D possibly matching TRBD1 (5 bases). The CDR3 extends over 15 amino acids. CDR1 and CDR2 (germline): ENHRY, SYGVKD. Trimming removed 10 bases from V and 1 base from J, with 17 bases in between. The CDR3 loop reads CASWAGGISNQPQHF. For the CDR3, the DNA is TGTGCCAGTTGGGCCGGGGGAATAAGCAATCAGCCCCAGCATTTT.

The chain joins TRBV5-1 to TRBJ1-1; TRBD1 aligns across 8 bases. The CDR3 runs 15 residues. The germline CDR1 and CDR2 sequences are SGHRS and YFSETQ. V gave up 0 bases and J gave up 3 bases; unmatched junction bases: 4. In DNA form, the CDR3 reads TGCGCCAGCAGCTTGGAAGCAGGGGGCTACACTGAAGCTTTCTTT. Its protein is CASSLEAGGYTEAFF. The full variable domain, its missing parts supplied by reference TRBV5-1 and TRBJ1-1, is KAGVTQTPRYLIKTRGQQVTLSCSPISGHRSVSWYQQTPGQGLQFLFEYFSETQRNKGNFPGRFSGRQFSNSRSEMNVSTLELGDSALYLCASSLEAGGYTEAFFGQGTRLTVV.